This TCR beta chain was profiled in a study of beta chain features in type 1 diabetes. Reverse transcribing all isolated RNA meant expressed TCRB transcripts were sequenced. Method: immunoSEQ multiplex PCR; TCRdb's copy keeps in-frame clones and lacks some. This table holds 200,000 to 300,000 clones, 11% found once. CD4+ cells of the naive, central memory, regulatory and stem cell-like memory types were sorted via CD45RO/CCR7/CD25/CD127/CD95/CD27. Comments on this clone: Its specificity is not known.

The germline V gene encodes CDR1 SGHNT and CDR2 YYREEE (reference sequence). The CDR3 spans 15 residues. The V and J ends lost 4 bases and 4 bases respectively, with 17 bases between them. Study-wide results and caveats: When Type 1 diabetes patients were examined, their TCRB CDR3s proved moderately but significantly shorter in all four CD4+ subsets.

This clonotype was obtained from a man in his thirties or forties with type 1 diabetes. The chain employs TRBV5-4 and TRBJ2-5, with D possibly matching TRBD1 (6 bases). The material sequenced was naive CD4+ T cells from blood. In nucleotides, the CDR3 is TGTGCCAGCAGCCATCCAGGGGCGGTTGGAGAGACCCAGTACTTC. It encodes CASSHPGAVGETQYF.